The T cell receptor (beta chain) described here comes from a study of T cells in Graves' hyperthyroidism and ophthalmopathy. Whole-study results and caveats: The model forecast ophthalmopathy, anticipating it by a median about 7 months before onset. Blood samples included most of the expanded thyroid clonotypes exceeding 0.001. Stable hyperthyroidism was told apart from ophthalmopathy by a model built on 13 V-J features.

The CDR3 sequence is 15 residues long. The V and J ends lost 5 bases and 6 bases respectively, with 17 bases between them. The V gene's germline CDR1 is LNHDA and CDR2 SQIVND (reference sequence). Fresh peripheral blood, about 9.6 ml, yielded the PBMCs. Amplification of TCR beta CDR3 regions was performed using RNA transcripts as template. HTBI primers drove first-round RT-PCR of the TCR CDR3. MiXCR was run by TCRdb on the multiplex PCR reads, yielding one entry per CDR3 protein. The sample shows about 740,000 distinct CDR3 sequences, 11% to 15% of them seen only once. In its sample, this clonotype was seen a few times. Its antigen is not identified.

The clonotype originates from a woman between 18 and 30 years old with Graves' hyperthyroidism. Sequencing used blood. The V call is TRBV19, the J call TRBJ1-5; D remains unclear. The CDR3 protein is CASSSRPGLGQPQHF. The CDR3 coding sequence is TGTGCCAGTAGTTCCCGGCCGGGGTTGGGTCAGCCCCAGCATTTT.